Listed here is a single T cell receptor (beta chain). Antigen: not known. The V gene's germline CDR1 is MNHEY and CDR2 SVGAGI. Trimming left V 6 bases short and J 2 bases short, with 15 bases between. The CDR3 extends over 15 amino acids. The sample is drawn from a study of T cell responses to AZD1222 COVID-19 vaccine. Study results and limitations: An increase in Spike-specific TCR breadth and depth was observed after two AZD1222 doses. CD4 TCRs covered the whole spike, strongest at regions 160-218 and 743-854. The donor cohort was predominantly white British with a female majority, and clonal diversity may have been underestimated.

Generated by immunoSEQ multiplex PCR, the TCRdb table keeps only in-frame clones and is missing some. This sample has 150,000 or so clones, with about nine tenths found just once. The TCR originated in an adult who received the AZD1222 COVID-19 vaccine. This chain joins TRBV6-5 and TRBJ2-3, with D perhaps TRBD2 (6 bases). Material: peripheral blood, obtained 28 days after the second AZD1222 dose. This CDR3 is CASSASAGPTDTQYF. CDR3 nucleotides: TGTGCCAGCAGCGCTAGCGCCGGACCCACAGATACGCAGTATTTT.